This T cell receptor (beta chain) appears in the sequencing data of a study of T cell repertoires in cytomegalovirus infection. A single record per CDR3 protein comes from TCRdb applying MiXCR to the reads. The table has hundreds of thousands of distinct CDR3 sequences, just under 30% seen once. Findings of the study overall: HLA-C-restricted CMV-specific TCR beta clonotypes were dominant in the ex vivo response.

This clonotype came up a few times. Its antigen is not identified. The CDR3 runs to 16 residues. The germline V gene has CDR1 ENHRY and CDR2 SYGVKD. With 3 bases removed from V and 2 bases from J, the gap between germline ends came to 14 bases. Specimen: cultured PBMCs, collected from culture after CMV antigen stimulation. The clonotype was recovered from a human donor in good health (CMV status not recorded). Some clones in this sample may be carry-over from other donors' samples. The chain combines TRBV10-3 with TRBJ2-1; D possibly corresponds to TRBD2 (6 bases). The CDR3, as DNA: TGTGCCATCAGTGACCGGAGGGCGGGTACCTACAATGAGCAGTTCTTC. Translated, it gives CAISDRRAGTYNEQFF.